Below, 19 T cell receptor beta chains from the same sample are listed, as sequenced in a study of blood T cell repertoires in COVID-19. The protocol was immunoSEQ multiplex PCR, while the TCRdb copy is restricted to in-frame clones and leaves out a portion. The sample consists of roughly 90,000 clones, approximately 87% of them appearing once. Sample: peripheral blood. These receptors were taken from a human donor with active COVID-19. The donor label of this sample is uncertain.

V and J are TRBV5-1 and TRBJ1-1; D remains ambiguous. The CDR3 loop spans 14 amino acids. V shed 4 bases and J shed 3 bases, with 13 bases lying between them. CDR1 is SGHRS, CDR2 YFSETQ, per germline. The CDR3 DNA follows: TGCGCCAGCAGCCCCGGCGGGTCGTACACTGAAGCTTTCTTT. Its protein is CASSPGGSYTEAFF.

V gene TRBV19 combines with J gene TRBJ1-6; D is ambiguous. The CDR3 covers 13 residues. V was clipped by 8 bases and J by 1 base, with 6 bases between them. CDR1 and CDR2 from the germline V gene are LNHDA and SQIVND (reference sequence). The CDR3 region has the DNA TGTGCCAGTGCGGGTTCCTATAATTCACCCCTCCACTTT. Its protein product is CASAGSYNSPLHF.

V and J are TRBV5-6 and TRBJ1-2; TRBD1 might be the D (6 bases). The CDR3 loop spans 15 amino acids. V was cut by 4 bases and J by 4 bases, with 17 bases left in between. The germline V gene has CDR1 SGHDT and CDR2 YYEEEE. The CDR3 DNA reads TGTGCCAGCAGCCCCTCCCCGGGACACTTCTATGGCTACACCTTC. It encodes CASSPSPGHFYGYTF.

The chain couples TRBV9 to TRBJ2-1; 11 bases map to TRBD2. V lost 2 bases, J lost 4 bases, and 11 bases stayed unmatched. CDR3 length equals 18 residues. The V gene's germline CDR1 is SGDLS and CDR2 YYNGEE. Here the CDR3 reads CASSVTGTSGHMYNEQFF. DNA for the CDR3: TGTGCCAGCAGCGTGACCGGGACTAGCGGCCACATGTACAATGAGCAGTTCTTC.

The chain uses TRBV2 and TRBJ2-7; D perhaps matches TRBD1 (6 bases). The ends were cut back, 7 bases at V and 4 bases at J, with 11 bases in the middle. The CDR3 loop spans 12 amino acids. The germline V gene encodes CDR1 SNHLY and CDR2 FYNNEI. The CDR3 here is CASTAGDYEQYF. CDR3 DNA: TGTGCCAGCACGGCAGGGGATTACGAGCAGTACTTC.

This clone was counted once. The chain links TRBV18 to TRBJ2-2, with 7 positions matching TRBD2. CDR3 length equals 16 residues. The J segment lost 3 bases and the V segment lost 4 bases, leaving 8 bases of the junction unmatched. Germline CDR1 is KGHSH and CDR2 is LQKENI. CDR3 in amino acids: CASSQQGRADTGELFF. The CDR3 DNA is TGTGCCAGCTCACAGCAAGGGAGGGCGGACACCGGGGAGCTGTTTTTT.

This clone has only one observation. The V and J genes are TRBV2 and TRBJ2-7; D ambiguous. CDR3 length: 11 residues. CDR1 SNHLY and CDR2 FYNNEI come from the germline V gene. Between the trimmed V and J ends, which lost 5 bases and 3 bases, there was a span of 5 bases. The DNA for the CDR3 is TGTGCCAGCAGTCTCAGCTACGAGCAGTACTTC. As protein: CASSLSYEQYF.

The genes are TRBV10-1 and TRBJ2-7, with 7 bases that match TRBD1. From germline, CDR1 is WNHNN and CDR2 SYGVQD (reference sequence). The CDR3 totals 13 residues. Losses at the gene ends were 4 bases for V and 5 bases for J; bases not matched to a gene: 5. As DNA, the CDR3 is TGCGCCAGCAGTGGACAGGGCTCGAACGAGCAGTACTTC. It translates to CASSGQGSNEQYF.

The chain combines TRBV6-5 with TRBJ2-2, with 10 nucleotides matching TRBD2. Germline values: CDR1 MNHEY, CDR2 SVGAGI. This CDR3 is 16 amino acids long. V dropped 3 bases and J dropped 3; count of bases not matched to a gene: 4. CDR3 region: CASSYWLAGDTGELFF. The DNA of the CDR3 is TGTGCCAGCAGTTATTGGCTAGCGGGGGACACCGGGGAGCTGTTTTTT.

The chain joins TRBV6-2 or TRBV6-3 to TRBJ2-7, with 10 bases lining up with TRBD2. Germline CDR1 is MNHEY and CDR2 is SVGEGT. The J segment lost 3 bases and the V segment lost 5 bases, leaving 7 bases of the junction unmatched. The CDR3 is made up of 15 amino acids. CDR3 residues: CASSVSGGRNYEQYF. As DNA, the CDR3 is TGTGCCAGCAGTGTTAGCGGGGGGCGAAACTACGAGCAGTACTTC.

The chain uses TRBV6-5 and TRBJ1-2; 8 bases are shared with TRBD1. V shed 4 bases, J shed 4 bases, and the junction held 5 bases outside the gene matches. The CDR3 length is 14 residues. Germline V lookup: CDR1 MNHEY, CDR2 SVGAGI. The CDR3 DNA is TGTGCCAGCAGTTGGGGACAGGACAGCTATGGCTACACCTTC. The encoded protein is CASSWGQDSYGYTF.

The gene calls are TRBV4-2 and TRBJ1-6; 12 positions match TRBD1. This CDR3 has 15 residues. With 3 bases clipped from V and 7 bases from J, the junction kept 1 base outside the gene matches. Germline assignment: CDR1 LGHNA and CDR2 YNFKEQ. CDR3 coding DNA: TGTGCCAGCAGCCAGGGACAGGGGGCGAATTCACCCCTCCACTTT. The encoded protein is CASSQGQGANSPLHF.

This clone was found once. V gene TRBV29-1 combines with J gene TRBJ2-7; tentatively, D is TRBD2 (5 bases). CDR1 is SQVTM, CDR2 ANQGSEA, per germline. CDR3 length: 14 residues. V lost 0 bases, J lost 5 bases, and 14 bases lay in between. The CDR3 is CSVEDRHPSHEQYF. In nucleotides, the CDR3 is TGCAGCGTTGAAGATCGCCACCCTAGCCACGAGCAGTACTTC.

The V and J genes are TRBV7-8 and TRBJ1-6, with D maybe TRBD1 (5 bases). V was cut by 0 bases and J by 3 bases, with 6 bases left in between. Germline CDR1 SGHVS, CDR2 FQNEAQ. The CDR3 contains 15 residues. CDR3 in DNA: TGTGCCAGCAGCTTAGCAGGGGACTATAATTCACCCCTCCACTTT. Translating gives CASSLAGDYNSPLHF.

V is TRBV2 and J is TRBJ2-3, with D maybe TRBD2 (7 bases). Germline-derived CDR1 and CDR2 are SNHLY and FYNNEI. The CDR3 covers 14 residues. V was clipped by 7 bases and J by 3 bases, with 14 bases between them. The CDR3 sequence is CASTGGASTDTQYF. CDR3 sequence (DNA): TGTGCCAGCACTGGGGGGGCGTCTACAGATACGCAGTATTTT. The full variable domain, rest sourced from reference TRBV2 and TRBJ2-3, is EPEVTQTPSHQVTQMGQEVILRCVPISNHLYFYWYRQILGQKVEFLVSFYNNEISEKSEIFDDQFSVERPDGSNFTLKIRSTKLEDSAMYFCASTGGASTDTQYFGPGTRLTVL.

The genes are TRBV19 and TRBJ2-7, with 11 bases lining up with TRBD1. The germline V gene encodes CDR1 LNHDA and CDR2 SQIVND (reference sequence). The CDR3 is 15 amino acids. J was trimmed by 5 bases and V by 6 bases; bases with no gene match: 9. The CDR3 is CASSRSGTGGHEQYF. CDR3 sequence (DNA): TGTGCCAGTAGCAGATCCGGGACAGGGGGTCACGAGCAGTACTTC.

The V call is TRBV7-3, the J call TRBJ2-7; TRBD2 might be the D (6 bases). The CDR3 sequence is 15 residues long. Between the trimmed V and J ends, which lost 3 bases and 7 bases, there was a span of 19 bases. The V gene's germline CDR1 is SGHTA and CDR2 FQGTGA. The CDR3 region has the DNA TGTGCCAGCAGCTTCTCCAGGGCCCAGGCGGGGGAGCAGTACTTC. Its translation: CASSFSRAQAGEQYF.

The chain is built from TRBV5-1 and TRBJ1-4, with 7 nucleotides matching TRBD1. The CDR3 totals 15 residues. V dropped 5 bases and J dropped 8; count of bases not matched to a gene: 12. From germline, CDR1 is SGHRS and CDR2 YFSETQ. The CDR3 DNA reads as TGCGCCAGCAGTCTGACCGGGACAGTGAACGAAAAACTGTTTTTT. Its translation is CASSLTGTVNEKLFF.

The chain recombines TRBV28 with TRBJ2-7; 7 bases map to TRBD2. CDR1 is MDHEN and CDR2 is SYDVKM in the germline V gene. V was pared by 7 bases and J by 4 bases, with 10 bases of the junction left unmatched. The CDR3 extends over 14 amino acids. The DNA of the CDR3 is TGTGCCAGCAATAGTGGCGGGGGAACATACGAGCAGTACTTC. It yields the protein CASNSGGGTYEQYF.